What follows describes a single TCR beta chain. Some clones are missing from TCRdb's copy, which holds only in-frame ones; the method was immunoSEQ multiplex PCR. Of tens of thousands of clones listed, 85% to 90% were seen once; the top ten hold 9.5% to 13%. V lost 5 bases, J lost 0 bases, and 11 bases lay in between. In germline, CDR1 is SGHVS, CDR2 FQNEAQ. The length of the CDR3 is 15 residues. These data come from a study of OX40 agonist ivuxolimab in advanced cancers. The sample consisted of CD4+ or CD8+ T cells sorted from blood, taken in a trial of the OX40 agonist ivuxolimab. The genes are TRBV7-8 and TRBJ1-3; maybe TRBD1 (5 bases). This receptor was taken from an adult with an advanced solid tumor such as melanoma, head and neck, liver or kidney cancer. The CDR3 DNA reads TGTGCCAGCAGCCAAACAGGCATCTCTGGAAACACCATATATTTT. Translating gives CASSQTGISGNTIYF.